This T cell receptor (beta chain) was recorded in a study of tumor and adjacent non-tumor tissue in lung cancer. Background on the study: The cohort had about a dozen adenocarcinoma, a couple of squamous cell and 1 small cell patients. Stage I to III disease affected 9 to 10 men and a handful of women aged about 31 to 85. Study-wide points: Significantly higher TCR diversity was found in tumor than normal lung. In normal lung, the top 100 clones were significantly more dominant than in tumor.

The V gene lost 7 bases and the J gene lost 8 bases, with 24 bases spanning the gap. The germline V gene encodes CDR1 MNHEY and CDR2 SVGAGI. The CDR3 runs to 15 residues. The template was RNA from unsorted bulk tissue. Distant lung tissue was collected more than 3 cm away from the tumor edge. Three rounds of nested PCR, following a modified ARM-PCR protocol, produced the TCRbeta library. One entry per CDR3 protein, called by TCRdb with MiXCR from the multiplex PCR reads. Here the sample spans more than 60,000 distinct CDR3 sequences, 65% to 80% being singletons. As concerns this clonotype: The antigen remains unidentified. This clone may be a read error of a much larger clone one base away.

The TCR originated in a man in his 60s with non-small cell lung cancer. This chain links TRBV6-5 with TRBJ2-7; possible D gene TRBD2, 6 bases. Sequences were obtained from distant non-tumor lung tissue. The CDR3 DNA is TGTGCCAGCACCTGGGGGGTTTCCTTCGCGGGCAAGCAGTACTTC. This translates into CASTWGVSFAGKQYF.